This TCR beta chain was sequenced during a study of pediatric ulcerative colitis. Study as a whole: Six or seven patients showed pancolitis and two showed left-sided colitis. The study, taken as a whole, reports: All ulcerative colitis patients, but no controls, carried a couple of rectal clonotypes.

The protocol was immunoSEQ multiplex PCR, while the TCRdb copy is restricted to in-frame clones and leaves out a portion. The repertoire holds some 35,000 clones, with about 81% as singletons. This CDR3 is built from 16 residues. Germline CDR1 reads ENHRY; CDR2 reads SYGVKD. Trimming cost V 0 bases and J 2 bases, with 13 bases left between them. One to two pinch biopsies were taken from the rectum during colonoscopy. This clone occurred a few times. No antigen is known for it. Sequencing used gut tissue. This receptor was obtained from a boy between 10 and 17 years old with mild ulcerative colitis. V usage is TRBV10-3 and J usage is TRBJ1-2, with D possibly matching TRBD1 (6 bases). The CDR3 bases are TGTGCCATCAGTGAGTCGATAGGGGGGCTGAACTATGGCTACACCTTC. Protein: CAISESIGGLNYGYTF.